These 30 T cell receptor beta chains originate from one sample sequenced in a study of neurological immune-mediated disorders. MiXCR was run by TCRdb on the 5' RACE reads, yielding one entry per CDR3 protein. The sample holds roughly 55,000 distinct CDR3 sequences, approximately 16% seen once. The sequenced sample consisted of PBMCs. These receptors were collected from a man in his 60s in good health.

This clonotype has ten or more counts. V is TRBV20-1 and J is TRBJ2-1; 10 bases match TRBD2. The CDR3 consists of 15 residues. Per germline, CDR1 DFQATT and CDR2 SNEGSKA (reference sequence). V gave up 1 base and J gave up 3 bases; unmatched junction bases: 3. DNA for the CDR3: TGCAGTGCTAGAGTAGTAGCGGGAGGCTACAATGAGCAGTTCTTC. It codes for CSARVVAGGYNEQFF.

The chain links TRBV12-3 or TRBV12-4 to TRBJ2-3, with TRBD2 matching 8 bases. The J segment lost 6 bases and the V segment lost 4 bases, leaving 6 bases of the junction unmatched. CDR3 length: 14 residues. Here the CDR3 DNA reads TGTGCCAGCAGTTGGGCGGGAGGTAGGGATACGCAGTATTTT. This translates into CASSWAGGRDTQYF.

This clonotype has at least ten counts. This chain joins TRBV5-1 and TRBJ2-7; TRBD2 matches 11 bases. Unmatched junction bases numbered 7, after V lost 1 base and J lost 7 bases. CDR3 length: 15 residues. CDR1 SGHRS and CDR2 YFSETQ come from the germline V gene. CDR3 in amino acids: CASSLTSGRSEEQYF. In nucleotides, the CDR3 is TGCGCCAGCAGCTTGACTAGCGGGAGATCGGAAGAGCAGTACTTC.

This clonotype occurred many times. The chain uses TRBV2 and TRBJ1-2; possibly TRBD1 for D (6 bases). V lost 6 bases to trimming and J lost 4 bases, with 9 bases between them. The CDR3 is made up of 12 amino acids. Germline CDR1 and CDR2: SNHLY and FYNNEI. CDR3 DNA: TGTGCCAGCAGGACAGGCCCCTATGGCTACACCTTC. As protein: CASRTGPYGYTF.

This clonotype was counted at least ten times. The rearrangement uses TRBV29-1 and TRBJ1-5; TRBD1 matches 9 bases. Germline CDR1 is SQVTM and CDR2 is ANQGSEA. The CDR3 extends over 15 amino acids. J gave up 2 bases and V 6 bases, and 8 bases lay outside the gene matches. The CDR3 is CSVSRGQGRNQPQHF. The CDR3 DNA sequence: TGCAGCGTAAGCCGGGGACAGGGTCGCAATCAGCCCCAGCATTTT. The full variable domain, with the rest looked up from reference TRBV29-1 and TRBJ1-5, is SAVISQKPSRDICQRGTSLTIQCQVDSQVTMMFWYRQQPGQSLTLIATANQGSEATYESGFVIDKFPISRPNLTFSTLTVSNMSPEDSSIYLCSVSRGQGRNQPQHFGDGTRLSIL.

This clonotype appeared many times. This chain joins TRBV20-1 and TRBJ2-1, with D uncertain. Germline CDR1 reads DFQATT; CDR2 reads SNEGSKA (reference sequence). The CDR3 is made up of 16 amino acids. The V gene lost 7 bases and the J gene lost 0 bases, with 19 bases spanning the gap. The CDR3 loop reads CSVPPTWVSSYNEQFF. CDR3 DNA: TGCAGTGTCCCCCCCACCTGGGTTAGCTCCTACAATGAGCAGTTCTTC.

By sample share, this clonotype is medium-sized. The V and J genes are TRBV5-1 and TRBJ2-2; D unclear. The germline CDR1 and CDR2 sequences are SGHRS and YFSETQ. Trimming took off 4 bases at V and 6 bases at J, with 4 bases between the two ends. The CDR3 covers 11 residues. The CDR3 DNA sequence: TGCGCCAGCAGCGCCGCCGGGGAGCTGTTTTTT. This translates into CASSAAGELFF.

This chain connects TRBV9 to TRBJ2-7; 12 bases fit TRBD1. Losses at the gene ends were 2 bases for V and 5 bases for J; bases not matched to a gene: 2. The CDR3 consists of 14 residues. Germline-derived CDR1 and CDR2 are SGDLS and YYNGEE. The CDR3 loop reads CASSVGQGADEQYF. CDR3 in DNA: TGTGCCAGCAGCGTGGGACAGGGGGCGGACGAGCAGTACTTC.

This clonotype was recorded many times. V gene TRBV6-6 combines with J gene TRBJ1-4, with D possibly being TRBD1 (5 bases). With 6 bases removed from V and 3 bases from J, the gap between germline ends came to 11 bases. CDR1 and CDR2 from the germline V gene are MNHNY and SVGAGI (reference sequence). The CDR3 is 14 amino acids. In nucleotides, the CDR3 is TGTGCCAGCAGCCGCCAGGGATCTAATGAAAAACTGTTTTTT. Its protein product is CASSRQGSNEKLFF.

In its sample, this clonotype is medium-sized (0.01 to 0.1%). This chain uses TRBV7-2 with TRBJ2-1, with D uncertain. Trimming took 5 bases from V and 15 from J, leaving 20 bases between them. Germline CDR1 and CDR2: SGHTA and FQGNSA. The CDR3 covers 13 residues. The chain's CDR3 is CASSPNRAASSFF. CDR3 coding DNA: TGTGCCAGCAGCCCGAATCGCGCTGCGTCCTCGTTCTTC.

This clonotype has at least ten counts. The chain uses TRBV29-1 and TRBJ1-5, with D perhaps matching TRBD1 (6 bases). Germline assignment: CDR1 SQVTM and CDR2 ANQGSEA. The V end lost 5 bases, the J end lost 6 bases, and 14 bases lay between the germline ends. The CDR3 has 13 residues. The CDR3 region has the DNA TGCAGCGTTACCGAACAGGGTAGTCAGCCCCAGCATTTT. This encodes CSVTEQGSQPQHF.

The chain links TRBV5-6 to TRBJ2-1, with 9 bases lining up with TRBD2. The CDR3 covers 18 residues. V lost 3 bases to trimming and J lost 8 bases; unmatched junction nucleotides: 18. CDR1 is SGHDT and CDR2 is YYEEEE in the germline V gene. CDR3 coding DNA: TGTGCCAGCAGCTCCCTCTTGCGGGAGGGCCCTCAAGTGTATGAGCAGTTCTTC. Translation gives CASSSLLREGPQVYEQFF. The full variable domain, in which reference TRBV5-6 and TRBJ2-1 provide the parts outside the CDR3, is DAGVTQSPTHLIKTRGQQVTLRCSPKSGHDTVSWYQQALGQGPQFIFQYYEEEERQRGNFPDRFSGHQFPNYSSELNVNALLLGDSALYLCASSSLLREGPQVYEQFFGPGTRLTVL.

This clonotype was observed a few times. This chain joins TRBV19 and TRBJ2-3; D gene uncertain. The CDR3 consists of 11 residues. Trimming stripped 7 bases from V and 5 bases from J, with 7 bases between. Germline V CDR1 and CDR2: LNHDA, SQIVND (reference sequence). CDR3 loop: CASTGVDTQYF. The CDR3 bases are TGTGCCAGTACCGGAGTAGATACGCAGTATTTT. Together with reference TRBV19 and TRBJ2-3, the CDR3 gives the full variable domain: DGGITQSPKYLFRKEGQNVTLSCEQNLNHDAMYWYRQDPGQGLRLIYYSQIVNDFQKGDIAEGYSVSREKKESFPLTVTSAQKNPTAFYLCASTGVDTQYFGPGTRLTVL.

This clonotype was found many times. This chain joins TRBV20-1 and TRBJ2-5, with TRBD1 matching over 8 bases. Per the germline V gene, CDR1 is DFQATT and CDR2 is SNEGSKA (reference sequence). The CDR3 sequence is 15 residues long. V shed 3 bases, J shed 6 bases, and the junction held 12 bases outside the gene matches. This CDR3 is CSASQDRGRPKTQYF. CDR3 in DNA: TGCAGTGCTAGCCAAGACAGGGGACGGCCAAAGACCCAGTACTTC.

This clonotype was seen repeatedly, ten times or more. The rearrangement links TRBV7-2 to TRBJ2-2; D could derive from TRBD1 or TRBD2 (5 bases each). V lost 2 bases to trimming and J lost 3 bases, with 10 bases between them. This CDR3 contains 15 residues. The germline gives CDR1 SGHTA, CDR2 FQGNSA. CDR3 sequence: CASSLIRGYTGELFF. The CDR3 nucleotides are TGTGCCAGCAGCTTAATTCGGGGCTACACCGGGGAGCTGTTTTTT.

This clonotype was seen repeatedly, ten times or more. The genes are TRBV6-5 and TRBJ2-1; TRBD2 matches 7 bases. Germline trimming cut 5 bases from V and 13 bases from J; bases unmatched to any gene: 8. This CDR3 is built from 12 residues. Germline V gives CDR1 MNHEY, CDR2 SVGAGI. The CDR3 loop reads CASSVPRGSQFF. DNA for the CDR3: TGTGCCAGCAGTGTCCCTCGCGGGAGTCAGTTCTTC.

This clonotype was observed at least ten times. Sequence at one end of the junction differs from germline and may be a read error. The chain recombines TRBV2 with TRBJ1-1; TRBD1 is a possible D gene (5 bases). CDR1 SNHLY and CDR2 FYNNEI come from the germline V gene. This CDR3 comprises 15 residues. For the CDR3, the DNA is TGTGCCAGCGGTGACGGGGGGGACGGAGACACTGAAGCTTTCTTT. This sequence encodes CASGDGGDGDTEAFF. Filled out from reference TRBV2 and TRBJ1-1, the complete variable domain reads EPEVTQTPSHQVTQMGQEVILRCVPISNHLYFYWYRQILGQKVEFLVSFYNNEISEKSEIFDDQFSVERPDGSNFTLKIRSTKLEDSAMYFCASGDGGDGDTEAFFGQGTRLTVV.

This clonotype was seen ten or more times. The chain employs TRBV5-1 and TRBJ2-2; D call uncertain. Trimming pared 0 bases from V and 4 bases from J, leaving 7 bases between. The CDR3 runs 14 residues. Germline V gene data show CDR1 as SGHRS and CDR2 as YFSETQ. CDR3 nucleotides: TGCGCCAGCAGCTTGGGTCACCTCACCGGGGAGCTGTTTTTT. Its protein product is CASSLGHLTGELFF.

The chain couples TRBV27 to TRBJ2-7; 8 positions agree with TRBD2. This CDR3 has 15 residues. The germline gives CDR1 MNHEY, CDR2 SMNVEV (reference sequence). The V gene end was trimmed by 3 bases and the J gene end by 2 bases; junction bases not matched to a gene: 6. For the CDR3, the DNA is TGTGCCAGCAGTTTCAAGGCGGGGGGAACCTACGAGCAGTACTTC. This translates into CASSFKAGGTYEQYF.

Ten or more counts support this clonotype. The chain has TRBV2 and TRBJ2-1; 8 bases agree with TRBD1. The CDR3 spans 14 residues. Germline values: CDR1 SNHLY, CDR2 FYNNEI. With 7 bases clipped from V and 6 bases from J, the junction kept 8 bases outside the gene matches. The CDR3 protein is CASTRQGSLNEQFF. DNA of the CDR3: TGTGCCAGCACCCGACAGGGGTCCCTCAATGAGCAGTTCTTC.

This clonotype was observed at least ten times. This chain links TRBV7-2 with TRBJ2-1; no firm D call. V was shortened by 2 bases and J by 6 bases, with 17 bases between the two germline ends. Per germline, CDR1 SGHTA and CDR2 FQGNSA. The CDR3 has 16 residues. The CDR3 DNA sequence: TGTGCCAGCAGCTTAAATCCCCCCACAGCCCTCAATGAGCAGTTCTTC. It specifies CASSLNPPTALNEQFF.

This clonotype was observed at least ten times. The rearrangement uses TRBV5-1 and TRBJ2-6; 7 bases are shared with TRBD2. Germline CDR1 and CDR2: SGHRS and YFSETQ. After removal of 4 bases from V and 2 bases from J, the junction contained 9 bases not matched to a gene. The length of the CDR3 is 17 residues. CDR3 DNA sequence: TGCGCCAGCAGCATAACCGGGACTATTCCTGGGGCCAACGTCCTGACTTTC. It specifies CASSITGTIPGANVLTF.

This clonotype was detected many times. The J gene is TRBJ2-6, the V gene TRBV6-2 or TRBV6-3; D gene ambiguous. V dropped 7 bases and J dropped 0 bases, with 10 bases sitting between them. Germline CDR1 is MNHEY and CDR2 is SVGEGT. This CDR3 has 15 residues. DNA for the CDR3: TGTGCCAGCACATCGAGCTTCTCTGGGGCCAACGTCCTGACTTTC. Protein product: CASTSSFSGANVLTF.

The sample holds many counts of this clonotype. This chain links TRBV20-1 with TRBJ2-5, with D uncertain. The V gene's germline CDR1 is DFQATT and CDR2 SNEGSKA (reference sequence). Trimming pared 0 bases from V and 2 bases from J, leaving 1 base between. This CDR3 contains 11 residues. The CDR3 loop reads CSARDQETQYF. DNA for the CDR3: TGCAGTGCTAGAGATCAAGAGACCCAGTACTTC.

Many counts were recorded for this clonotype. This rearrangement joins TRBV25-1 to TRBJ1-4, with D unclear. CDR1 is MGHDK and CDR2 is SYGVNS in the germline V gene. There are 16 residues in the CDR3. Trimming took off 2 bases at V and 3 bases at J, with 13 bases between the two ends. The CDR3 nucleotides are TGTGCCAGCAGTGAACGGACGGGATGGGCTAATGAAAAACTGTTTTTT. It yields the protein CASSERTGWANEKLFF. Supplemented by reference TRBV25-1 and TRBJ1-4, the full variable domain reads EADIYQTPRYLVIGTGKKITLECSQTMGHDKMYWYQQDPGMELHLIHYSYGVNSTEKGDLSSESTVSRIRTEHFPLTLESARPSHTSQYLCASSERTGWANEKLFFGSGTQLSVL.

This clonotype showed up many times. The V call is TRBV12-3 or TRBV12-4, the J call TRBJ1-4; the D is unclear. The CDR3 has 14 amino acids. Trimming took off 7 bases at V and 8 bases at J, with 17 bases between the two ends. CDR3 DNA: TGTGCCAGCACTCAAGAGGTTGTAGGGGAAAAACTGTTTTTT. Translation gives CASTQEVVGEKLFF.

The genes are TRBV5-4 and TRBJ2-2; TRBD2 matches 7 bases. Germline values: CDR1 SGHNT, CDR2 YYREEE (reference sequence). The trim removed 2 bases at V and 8 bases at J, leaving 6 bases unmatched. CDR3 length: 14 residues. CDR3 sequence (DNA): TGTGCCAGCAGCTTCGGGAGGAGCGGGGGGGAGCTGTTTTTT. Encoded protein: CASSFGRSGGELFF.

This clonotype was seen repeatedly, ten times or more. The rearrangement uses TRBV15 and TRBJ1-1, with D possibly being TRBD1 (6 bases). The CDR3 spans 14 residues. V was shortened by 1 base and J by 8 bases, with 14 bases between the two germline ends. CDR1 LNHNV and CDR2 YYDKDF come from the germline V gene (reference sequence). This CDR3 is CATSRGDMGREAFF. As DNA, the CDR3 is TGTGCCACCAGCAGAGGGGACATGGGGAGGGAAGCTTTCTTT. The entire variable domain, with the rest obtained from reference TRBV15 and TRBJ1-1, is as follows: DAMVIQNPRYQVTQFGKPVTLSCSQTLNHNVMYWYQQKSSQAPKLLFHYYDKDFNNEADTPDNFQSRRPNTSFCFLDIRSPGLGDTAMYLCATSRGDMGREAFFGQGTRLTVV.

This clonotype was counted ten times or more. The V call is TRBV12-3 or TRBV12-4, the J call TRBJ2-2, with D perhaps matching TRBD2 (6 bases). The CDR3 consists of 17 residues. Trimming stripped 9 bases from V and 1 base from J, with 21 bases between. Written as DNA, the CDR3 is TGTGCCAGTCGCGGGACGGGTGTGACTGAGAACACCGGGGAGCTGTTTTTT. Its protein is CASRGTGVTENTGELFF.

This clonotype was counted ten times or more. The V gene is TRBV20-1, the J gene TRBJ1-4, with D perhaps matching TRBD1 (6 bases). Trimming took off 5 bases at V and 6 bases at J, with 16 bases between the two ends. CDR1 DFQATT and CDR2 SNEGSKA come from the germline V gene (reference sequence). The length of the CDR3 is 14 residues. The CDR3 region is CSAPYRAFDEKLFF. The CDR3 nucleotides are TGCAGTGCTCCCTACAGGGCTTTCGATGAAAAACTGTTTTTT.